The clone carrying this TCR beta chain has a handful of counts. Its antigen is undetermined. Germline-derived CDR1 and CDR2 are SGHTA and FQGNSA. Losses at the gene ends were 1 base for V and 1 base for J; bases not matched to a gene: 5. CDR3 size: 17 residues. TCRdb re-called the reads through MiXCR, storing one row per CDR3 protein. The sample has some 500,000 distinct CDR3 sequences, 40% seen once. The entry originates in a study of T cell repertoires in cytomegalovirus infection. The clonotype originates from a human donor in good health (CMV status not recorded). Some clones in this sample may be carry-over from other donors' samples. The sequencing used cultured PBMCs, collected from culture after CMV antigen stimulation. This chain joins TRBV7-2 and TRBJ2-3; 10 bases are shared with TRBD2. The CDR3 DNA sequence: TGTGCCAGCAGCTTAGGACCTCTAGCGGGGGGCACAGATACGCAGTATTTT. It is translated as CASSLGPLAGGTDTQYF.